This section outlines one TCR beta chain sequence together with its context. The entry originates in a study of T cell repertoires in cytomegalovirus infection. TCRdb used MiXCR to reprocess the reads, holding one entry per CDR3 protein. This table has fewer than 300,000 distinct CDR3 sequences, around 25% appearing once. Material for sequencing was PBMCs. The receptor was derived from a human donor in good health (CMV status not recorded). Some clones in this sample may be carry-over from other donors' samples.

CDR3 sequence reads: CASSELLGGETQYF. The CDR3 coding sequence is TGTGCCAGCAGCGAACTCCTCGGGGGAGAGACCCAGTACTTC. This chain uses TRBV6-5 with TRBJ2-5; D may be TRBD2 (6 bases). V dropped 6 bases and J dropped 4 bases, with 15 bases sitting between them. The CDR3 spans 14 residues. Germline V gene sequence: CDR1 MNHEY, CDR2 SVGAGI.